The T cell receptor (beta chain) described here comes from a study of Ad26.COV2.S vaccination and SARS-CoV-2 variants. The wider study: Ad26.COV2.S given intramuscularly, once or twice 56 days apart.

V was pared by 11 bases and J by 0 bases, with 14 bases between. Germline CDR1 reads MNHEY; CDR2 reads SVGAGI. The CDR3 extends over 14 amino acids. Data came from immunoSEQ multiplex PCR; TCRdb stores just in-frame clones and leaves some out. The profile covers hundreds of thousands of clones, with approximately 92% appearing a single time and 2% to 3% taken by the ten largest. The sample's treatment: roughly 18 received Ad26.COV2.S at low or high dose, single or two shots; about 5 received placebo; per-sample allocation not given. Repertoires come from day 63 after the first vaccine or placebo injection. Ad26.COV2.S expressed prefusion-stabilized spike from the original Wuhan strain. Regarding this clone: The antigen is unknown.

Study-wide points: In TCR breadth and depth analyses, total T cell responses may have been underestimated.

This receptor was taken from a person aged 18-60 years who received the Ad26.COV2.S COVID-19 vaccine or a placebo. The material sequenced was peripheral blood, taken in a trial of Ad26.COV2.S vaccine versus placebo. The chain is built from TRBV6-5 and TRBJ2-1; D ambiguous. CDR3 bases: TGTGCCGCCGATCGAGACCGCTCCTACAATGAGCAGTTCTTC. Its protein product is CAADRDRSYNEQFF.